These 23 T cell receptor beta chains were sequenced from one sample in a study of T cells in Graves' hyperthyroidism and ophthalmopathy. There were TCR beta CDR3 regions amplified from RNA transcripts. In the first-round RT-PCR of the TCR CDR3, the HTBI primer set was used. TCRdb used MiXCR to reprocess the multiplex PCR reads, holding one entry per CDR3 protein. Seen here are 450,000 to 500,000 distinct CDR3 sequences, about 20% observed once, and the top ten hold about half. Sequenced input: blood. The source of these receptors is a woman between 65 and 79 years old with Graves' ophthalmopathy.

CDR3 sequence (DNA): TGTGCCAGCAGCGCCTGGGACGGAAATAGCAATCAGCCCCAGCATTTT. It codes for CASSAWDGNSNQPQHF. The rearrangement links TRBV13 to TRBJ1-5; perhaps TRBD1 as D (5 bases). CDR3 length equals 16 residues. CDR1 PRHDT and CDR2 FYEKMQ come from the germline V gene (reference sequence). Trimming stripped 5 bases from V and 0 bases from J, with 14 bases between.

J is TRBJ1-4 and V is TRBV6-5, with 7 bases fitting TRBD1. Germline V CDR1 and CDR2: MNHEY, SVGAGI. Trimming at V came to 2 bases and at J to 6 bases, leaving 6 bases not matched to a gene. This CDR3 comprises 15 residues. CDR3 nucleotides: TGTGCCAGCAGTTACACAGGGGTGAGCCATGAAAAACTGTTTTTT. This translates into CASSYTGVSHEKLFF.

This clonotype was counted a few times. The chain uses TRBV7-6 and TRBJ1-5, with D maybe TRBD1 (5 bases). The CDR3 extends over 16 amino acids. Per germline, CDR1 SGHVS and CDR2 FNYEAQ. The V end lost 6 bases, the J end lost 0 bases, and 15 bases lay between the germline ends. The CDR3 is CASSPRQFHSNQPQHF. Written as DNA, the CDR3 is TGTGCCAGCAGTCCCAGACAGTTCCATAGCAATCAGCCCCAGCATTTT.

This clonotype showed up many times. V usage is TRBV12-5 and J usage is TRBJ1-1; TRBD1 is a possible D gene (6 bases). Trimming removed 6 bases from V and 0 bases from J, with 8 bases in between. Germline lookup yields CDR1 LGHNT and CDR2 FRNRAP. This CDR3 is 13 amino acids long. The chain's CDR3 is CASGGGMNTEAFF. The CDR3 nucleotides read TGTGCTAGTGGAGGGGGGATGAACACTGAAGCTTTCTTT.

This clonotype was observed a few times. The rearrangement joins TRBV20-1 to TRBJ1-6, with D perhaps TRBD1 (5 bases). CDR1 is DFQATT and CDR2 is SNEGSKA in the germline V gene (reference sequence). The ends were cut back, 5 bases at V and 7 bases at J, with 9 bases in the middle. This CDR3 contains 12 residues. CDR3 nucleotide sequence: TGCAGTGCTGGGGGTGGAAATTCACCCCTCCACTTT. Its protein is CSAGGGNSPLHF.

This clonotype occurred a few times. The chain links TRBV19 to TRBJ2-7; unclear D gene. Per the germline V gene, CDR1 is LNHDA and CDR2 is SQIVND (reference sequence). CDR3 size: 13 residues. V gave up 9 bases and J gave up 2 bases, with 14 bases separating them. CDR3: CASATGQAYEQYF. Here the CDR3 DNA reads TGTGCCAGCGCAACCGGTCAGGCCTACGAGCAGTACTTC.

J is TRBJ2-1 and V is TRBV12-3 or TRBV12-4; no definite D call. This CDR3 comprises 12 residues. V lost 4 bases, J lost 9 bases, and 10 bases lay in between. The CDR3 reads CASSSTWGEQFF. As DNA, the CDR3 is TGTGCCAGCAGTTCCACTTGGGGTGAGCAGTTCTTC.

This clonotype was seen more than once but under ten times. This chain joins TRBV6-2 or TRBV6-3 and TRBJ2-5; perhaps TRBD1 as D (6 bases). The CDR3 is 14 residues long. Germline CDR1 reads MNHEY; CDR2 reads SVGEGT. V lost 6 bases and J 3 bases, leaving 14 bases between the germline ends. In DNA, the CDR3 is TGTGCCAGCAGAGGGGCCGGGACAAAAGAGACCCAGTACTTC. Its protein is CASRGAGTKETQYF.

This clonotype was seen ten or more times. The CDR3 loop reads CASSRTGVTGELFF. The CDR3 nucleotides are TGTGCCAGCAGTCGGACAGGGGTTACCGGGGAGCTGTTTTTT. The chain recombines TRBV6-1 with TRBJ2-2; TRBD1 matches at 9 bases. V was pared by 5 bases and J by 5 bases, with 3 bases of the junction left unmatched. The CDR3 contains 14 residues. Germline V lookup: CDR1 MNHNS, CDR2 SASEGT.

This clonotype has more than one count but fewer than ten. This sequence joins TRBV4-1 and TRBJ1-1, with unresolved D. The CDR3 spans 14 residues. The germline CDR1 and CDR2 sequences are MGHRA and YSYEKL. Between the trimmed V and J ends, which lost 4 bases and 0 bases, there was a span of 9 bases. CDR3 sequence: CASSPFGVNTEAFF. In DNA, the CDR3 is TGCGCCAGCAGCCCATTTGGCGTGAACACTGAAGCTTTCTTT.

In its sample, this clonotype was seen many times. The CDR3: CAWSGTEFTDTQYF. The DNA of the CDR3 is TGTGCCTGGAGTGGGACGGAATTCACAGATACGCAGTATTTT. V usage is TRBV30 and J usage is TRBJ2-3; no definite D call. The germline V and J ends were trimmed by 1 base and 2 bases, with 10 bases remaining between them. In germline, CDR1 is GTSNPN, CDR2 SVGIG (reference sequence). This CDR3 comprises 14 residues.

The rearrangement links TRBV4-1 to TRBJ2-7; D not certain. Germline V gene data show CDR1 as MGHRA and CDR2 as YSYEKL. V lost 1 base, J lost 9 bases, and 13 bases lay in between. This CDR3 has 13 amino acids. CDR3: CASSQVSHGGQYF. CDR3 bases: TGCGCCAGCAGCCAAGTTAGCCATGGCGGGCAGTACTTC.

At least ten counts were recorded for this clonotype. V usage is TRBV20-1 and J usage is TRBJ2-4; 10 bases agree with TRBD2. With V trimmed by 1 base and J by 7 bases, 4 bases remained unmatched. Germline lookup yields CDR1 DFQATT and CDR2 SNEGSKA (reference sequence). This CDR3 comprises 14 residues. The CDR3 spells CSARGLLAGNIQYF. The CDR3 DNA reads TGCAGTGCTAGAGGTCTACTAGCGGGGAACATTCAGTACTTC.

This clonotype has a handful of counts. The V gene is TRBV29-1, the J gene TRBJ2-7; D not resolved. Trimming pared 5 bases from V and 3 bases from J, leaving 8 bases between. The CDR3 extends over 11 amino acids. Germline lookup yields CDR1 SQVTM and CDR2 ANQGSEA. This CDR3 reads CSVMPDYEQYF. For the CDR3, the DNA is TGCAGCGTTATGCCGGACTACGAGCAGTACTTC.

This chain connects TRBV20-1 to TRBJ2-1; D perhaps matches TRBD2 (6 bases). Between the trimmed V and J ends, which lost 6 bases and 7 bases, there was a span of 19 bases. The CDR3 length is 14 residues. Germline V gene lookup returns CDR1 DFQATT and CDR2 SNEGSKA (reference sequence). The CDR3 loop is CSAGPAGPGNEQFF. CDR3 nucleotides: TGCAGTGCCGGACCGGCGGGGCCGGGTAATGAGCAGTTCTTC.

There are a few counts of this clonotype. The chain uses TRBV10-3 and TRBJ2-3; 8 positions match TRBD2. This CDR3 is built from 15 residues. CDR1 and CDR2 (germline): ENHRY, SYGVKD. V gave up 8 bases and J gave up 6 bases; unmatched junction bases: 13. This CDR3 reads CAIGSVLAASDTQYF. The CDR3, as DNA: TGTGCCATCGGGTCCGTACTAGCGGCCTCGGATACGCAGTATTTT.

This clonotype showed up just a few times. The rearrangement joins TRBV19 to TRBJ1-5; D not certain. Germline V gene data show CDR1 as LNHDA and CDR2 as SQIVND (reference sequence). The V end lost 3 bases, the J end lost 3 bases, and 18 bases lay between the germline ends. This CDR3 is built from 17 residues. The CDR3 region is CASSMLRTGRTNQPQHF. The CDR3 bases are TGTGCCAGTAGTATGTTAAGAACGGGCAGGACCAATCAGCCCCAGCATTTT.

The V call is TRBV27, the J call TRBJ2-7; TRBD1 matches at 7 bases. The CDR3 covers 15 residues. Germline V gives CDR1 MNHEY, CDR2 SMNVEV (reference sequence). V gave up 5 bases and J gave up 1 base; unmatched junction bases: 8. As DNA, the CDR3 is TGTGCCAGCAGTAACAACAGGGGCCGATCCTACGAGCAGTACTTC. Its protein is CASSNNRGRSYEQYF.

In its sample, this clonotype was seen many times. CDR3 loop: CASSFRGVDIQETQYF. In DNA form, the CDR3 reads TGTGCCAGCAGTTTCAGGGGAGTCGACATCCAAGAGACCCAGTACTTC. V usage is TRBV12-3 or TRBV12-4 and J usage is TRBJ2-5; D may be TRBD1 (6 bases). This CDR3 spans 16 amino acids. Trimming cost V 3 bases and J 1 base, with 15 bases left between them.

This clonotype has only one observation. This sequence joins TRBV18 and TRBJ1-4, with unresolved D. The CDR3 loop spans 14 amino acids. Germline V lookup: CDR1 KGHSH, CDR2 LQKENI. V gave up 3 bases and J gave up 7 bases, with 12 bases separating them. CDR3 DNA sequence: TGTGCCAGCTCACCCCGGGATAGCCGTGAAAAACTGTTTTTT. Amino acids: CASSPRDSREKLFF.

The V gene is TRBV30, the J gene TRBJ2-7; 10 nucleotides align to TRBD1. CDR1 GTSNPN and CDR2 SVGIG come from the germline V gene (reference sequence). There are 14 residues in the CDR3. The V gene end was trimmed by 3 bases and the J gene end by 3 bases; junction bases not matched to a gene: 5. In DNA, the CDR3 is TGTGCCTGGAGCCTCGACAGGGGGCTCTACGAGCAGTACTTC. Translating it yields CAWSLDRGLYEQYF.

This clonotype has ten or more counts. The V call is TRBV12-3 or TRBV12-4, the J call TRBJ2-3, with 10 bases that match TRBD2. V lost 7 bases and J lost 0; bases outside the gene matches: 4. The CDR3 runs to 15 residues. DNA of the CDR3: TGTGCCAGCACCCCGACTAGCGGGAGCACAGATACGCAGTATTTT. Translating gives CASTPTSGSTDTQYF.

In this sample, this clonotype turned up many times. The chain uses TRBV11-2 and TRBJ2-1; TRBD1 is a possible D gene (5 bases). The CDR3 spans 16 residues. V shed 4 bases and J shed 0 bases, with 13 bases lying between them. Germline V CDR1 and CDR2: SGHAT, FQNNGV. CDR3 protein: CASSSRQLISYNEQFF. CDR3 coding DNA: TGTGCCAGCAGCTCTCGACAGCTAATCTCCTACAATGAGCAGTTCTTC.